The next 9 T cell receptor beta chains were all read from a single sample in a study of blood T cell repertoires in COVID-19. Clones were sequenced by immunoSEQ multiplex PCR, and TCRdb holds only the in-frame ones, with some missing. The sample records about 15,000 clones, more than 70% being singletons. What was sequenced was peripheral blood. The receptors stem from a human donor in a cohort sampled during active COVID-19.

J is TRBJ2-1 and V is TRBV3-1 (or the pseudogene TRBV3-2); 9 nucleotides line up with TRBD2. Trimming removed 4 bases from V and 0 bases from J; junction bases left unmatched: 16. CDR1 and CDR2 from the germline V gene are LGHDT and YNNKEL (reference sequence). This CDR3 comprises 20 residues. The CDR3 protein is CASSRRDFVAGVLSYNEQFF. The CDR3 bases are TGTGCCAGCAGCCGTCGGGACTTCGTAGCGGGGGTCCTCTCCTACAATGAGCAGTTCTTC.

This clone was counted a few times. The chain combines TRBV2 with TRBJ2-7, with 11 bases identical to TRBD1. CDR1 is SNHLY, CDR2 FYNNEI, per germline. With 5 bases clipped from V and 7 bases from J, the junction kept 7 bases outside the gene matches. The CDR3 runs to 14 residues. The CDR3 nucleotides read TGTGCCAGCAGTTATTCGGACAGGGGGCAAGAGCAGTACTTC. The encoded protein is CASSYSDRGQEQYF.

This chain connects TRBV9 to TRBJ2-1; 13 bases line up with TRBD2. Per germline, CDR1 SGDLS and CDR2 YYNGEE. The V gene end was trimmed by 4 bases and the J gene end by 9 bases; junction bases not matched to a gene: 10. The CDR3 loop spans 16 amino acids. CDR3 in amino acids: CASSTRTSGRAAEQFF. The CDR3 DNA reads as TGTGCCAGCAGCACCCGGACTAGCGGGAGAGCGGCTGAGCAGTTCTTC.

The chain couples TRBV13 to TRBJ1-2; D gene uncertain. The V and J ends lost 5 bases and 2 bases respectively, with 18 bases between them. From germline, CDR1 is PRHDT and CDR2 FYEKMQ (reference sequence). This CDR3 spans 16 amino acids. The CDR3 protein is CASSPGGLGRNYGYTF. DNA of the CDR3: TGTGCCAGCAGCCCTGGCGGGCTAGGGCGGAACTATGGCTACACCTTC.

The chain couples TRBV20-1 to TRBJ2-3, with D uncertain. The V gene's germline CDR1 is DFQATT and CDR2 SNEGSKA (reference sequence). The CDR3 extends over 12 amino acids. Trimming cost V 3 bases and J 4 bases, with 8 bases left between them. CDR3 coding DNA: TGCAGTGCTAGTCCAAGAGCAGATACGCAGTATTTT. Its translation is CSASPRADTQYF.

This clone has only one observation. The chain links TRBV5-4 to TRBJ2-5, with no clear D. The CDR3 runs 13 residues. V gave up 5 bases and J gave up 3 bases, with 11 bases separating them. The germline gives CDR1 SGHNT, CDR2 YYREEE (reference sequence). The CDR3 protein is CASRAAREETQYF. CDR3 DNA: TGTGCCAGCAGAGCCGCTCGAGAAGAGACCCAGTACTTC.

The V and J genes are TRBV28 and TRBJ2-5, with 10 positions matching TRBD2. CDR1 and CDR2 from the germline V gene are MDHEN and SYDVKM. J was trimmed by 5 bases and V by 5 bases; bases with no gene match: 5. The CDR3 is 14 residues long. The CDR3 nucleotides read TGTGCCAGCAGTAGCGGGAGGGCCGGGGAGACCCAGTACTTC. Its protein is CASSSGRAGETQYF.

There are a few counts of this clone. V is TRBV19 and J is TRBJ1-4; the match to TRBD1 covers 8 bases. Trimming cost V 6 bases and J 6 bases; bases outside gene matches: 18. Germline V gives CDR1 LNHDA, CDR2 SQIVND (reference sequence). This CDR3 contains 18 residues. This CDR3 is CASRQNSGTGGAYEKLFF. The CDR3 nucleotides are TGTGCCAGTAGGCAGAATTCCGGGACAGGCGGCGCTTATGAAAAACTGTTTTTT.

The chain combines TRBV21-1 with TRBJ1-1. TRBV21-1 is a pseudogene segment. This CDR3 contains 14 residues. CDR3 sequence: CASSPVGGDAEAFF. The CDR3 DNA reads TGTGCCAGCAGCCCCGTTGGGGGGGACGCTGAAGCTTTCTTT.